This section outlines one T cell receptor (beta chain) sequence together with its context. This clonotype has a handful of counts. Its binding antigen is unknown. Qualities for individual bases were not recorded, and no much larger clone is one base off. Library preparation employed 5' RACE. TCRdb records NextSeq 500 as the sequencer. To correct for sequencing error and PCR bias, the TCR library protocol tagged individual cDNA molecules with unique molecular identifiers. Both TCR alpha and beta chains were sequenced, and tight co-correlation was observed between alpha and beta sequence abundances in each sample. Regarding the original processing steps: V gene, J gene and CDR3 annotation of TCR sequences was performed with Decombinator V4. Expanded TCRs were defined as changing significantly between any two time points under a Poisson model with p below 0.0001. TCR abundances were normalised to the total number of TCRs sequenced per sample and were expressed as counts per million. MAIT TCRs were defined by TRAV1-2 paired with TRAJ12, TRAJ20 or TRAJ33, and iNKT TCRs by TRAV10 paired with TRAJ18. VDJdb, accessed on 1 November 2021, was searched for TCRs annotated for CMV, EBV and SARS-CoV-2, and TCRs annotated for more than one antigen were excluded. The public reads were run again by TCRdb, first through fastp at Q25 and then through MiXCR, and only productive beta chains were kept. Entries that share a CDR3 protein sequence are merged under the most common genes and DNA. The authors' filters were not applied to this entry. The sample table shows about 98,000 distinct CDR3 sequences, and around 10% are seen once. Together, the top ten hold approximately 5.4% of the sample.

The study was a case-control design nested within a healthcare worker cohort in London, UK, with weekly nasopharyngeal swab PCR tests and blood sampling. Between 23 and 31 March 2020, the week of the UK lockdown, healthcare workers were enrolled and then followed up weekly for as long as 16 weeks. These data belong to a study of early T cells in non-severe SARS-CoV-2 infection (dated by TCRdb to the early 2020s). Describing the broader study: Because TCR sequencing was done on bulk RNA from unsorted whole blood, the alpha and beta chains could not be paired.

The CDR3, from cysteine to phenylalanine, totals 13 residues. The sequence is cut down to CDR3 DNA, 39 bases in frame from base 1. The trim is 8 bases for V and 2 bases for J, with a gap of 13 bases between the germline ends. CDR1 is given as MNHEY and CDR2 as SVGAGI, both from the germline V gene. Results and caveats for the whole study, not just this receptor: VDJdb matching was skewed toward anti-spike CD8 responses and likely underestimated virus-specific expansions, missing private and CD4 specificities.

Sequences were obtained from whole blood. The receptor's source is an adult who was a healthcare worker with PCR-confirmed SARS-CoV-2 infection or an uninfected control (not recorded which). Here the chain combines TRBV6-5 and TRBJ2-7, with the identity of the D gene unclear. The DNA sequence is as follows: TGTGCCAGCGCCAGAACAGCCACCTACGAGCAGTACTTC. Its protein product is CASARTATYEQYF.